These T cell receptor beta chains were read from a single sample in a study of T cells after yellow fever vaccination. TCRdb called the 5' RACE reads again in MiXCR, with one record for every CDR3 protein. The sample lists just under 600,000 distinct CDR3 sequences, 13% occurring once. The sample consisted of PBMCs, taken on the day of the yellow fever booster vaccination. The receptors derive from a man aged 25-40 years who received the YFV17D yellow fever vaccine. Both conserved end residues are part of each CDR3. Each record gives: CDR3 protein, CDR3 DNA, V gene, D gene, clone size, J gene. D genes are given only for firm matches. Expanded clones get a size class; other rows say once, few or many, or leave the size out.

CASSFSGAYEQYF TGTGCCAGCAGCTTTTCTGGGGCCTACGAGCAGTACTTC TRBV7-9 - few TRBJ2-7
CASTTLGFDSEAFF TGTGCCAGTACCACCCTCGGATTTGATAGTGAAGCTTTCTTT TRBV19 - few TRBJ1-1
CSELGRGTDTQYF TGCAGTGAACTAGGCAGAGGCACAGATACGCAGTATTTT TRBV20-1 - - TRBJ2-3
CASSEMLATETQYF TGTGCCAGCAGTGAAATGCTAGCGACAGAGACCCAGTACTTC TRBV25-1 - few TRBJ2-5
CSARAHRVSGEQYF TGCAGTGCTAGAGCACACAGGGTATCGGGCGAGCAGTACTTC TRBV20-1 - many TRBJ2-7
CASSKGQGGEKLFF TGTGCCAGCAGCAAAGGCCAGGGAGGTGAAAAACTGTTTTTT TRBV7-6 - - TRBJ1-4
CASSTEGTDTQYF TGCGCCAGCAGCACTGAGGGCACAGATACGCAGTATTTT TRBV5-1 - - TRBJ2-3
CASSLRDYLGEQFF TGTGCCAGCAGCCTCCGGGACTACCTAGGGGAGCAGTTCTTC TRBV9 TRBD2 few TRBJ2-1
CASRSGGQTQYF TGTGCCAGCAGGTCAGGGGGCCAGACCCAGTACTTC TRBV12-3/TRBV12-4 TRBD1 few TRBJ2-5
CSARETGLSHEQYF TGCAGTGCTAGGGAGACAGGGCTCTCGCACGAGCAGTACTTC TRBV20-1 TRBD1 few TRBJ2-7
CASSWDGMNTEAFF TGTGCCAGCAGTTGGGACGGGATGAACACTGAAGCTTTCTTT TRBV7-9 - few TRBJ1-1
CASEGRNTEAFF TGCGCCAGCGAGGGCAGGAACACTGAAGCTTTCTTT TRBV4-1 - - TRBJ1-1
CSADRGHTGELFF TGCAGCGCTGACAGGGGGCACACCGGGGAGCTGTTTTTT TRBV29-1 TRBD1 - TRBJ2-2
CSARDPLAGGSEQYF TGCAGTGCTAGAGACCCACTAGCGGGAGGATCCGAGCAGTACTTC TRBV20-1 TRBD2 many TRBJ2-7
CASSPRDGPGRPQHF TGTGCCAGCAGTCCAAGGGACGGCCCGGGGCGGCCCCAGCATTTT TRBV12-3/TRBV12-4 - - TRBJ1-5
CASSPRGASGRLYNEQFF TGTGCCAGCAGCCCCCGAGGCGCTAGCGGGAGGTTATACAATGAGCAGTTCTTC TRBV11-2 TRBD2 once TRBJ2-1
CASSLGAYNSPLHF TGTGCCAGCAGCTTGGGGGCCTATAATTCACCCCTCCACTTT TRBV7-2 - many TRBJ1-6
CASSLGSVGSLYF TGTGCCAGCAGCTTGGGCAGTGTGGGATCGTTGTACTTC TRBV7-8 - few TRBJ2-4
CASTHGWDQPQHF TGTGCCAGCACCCACGGTTGGGATCAGCCCCAGCATTTT TRBV12-3/TRBV12-4 - - TRBJ1-5
CSARDARLSYNEQFF TGCAGTGCTAGAGATGCAAGACTCTCCTACAATGAGCAGTTCTTC TRBV20-1 - - TRBJ2-1
CASSLVAPSYEQYF TGCGCCAGCAGCTTGGTTGCACCATCCTACGAGCAGTACTTC TRBV5-1 - - TRBJ2-7
CASSLDHGKIGELFF TGTGCCAGCAGCTTGGATCACGGGAAGATCGGGGAGCTGTTTTTT TRBV7-9 - - TRBJ2-2
CASRRPGGNTGELFF TGTGCCAGCAGGCGGCCCGGGGGGAACACCGGGGAGCTGTTTTTT TRBV25-1 - - TRBJ2-2
CASSLLTGNTIYF TGTGCCAGCAGCTTACTCACGGGAAACACCATATATTTT TRBV12-3/TRBV12-4 - few TRBJ1-3
CSATEPQAKNIQYF TGCAGTGCTACAGAGCCCCAAGCCAAAAACATTCAGTACTTC TRBV20-1 - - TRBJ2-4
CASSSRRGWKNTGELFF TGTGCCAGCAGCTCAAGGAGAGGATGGAAGAACACCGGGGAGCTGTTTTTT TRBV9 - few TRBJ2-2
CTSSLGNLGEQYF TGTACCAGCAGTTTAGGCAACCTGGGAGAGCAGTACTTC TRBV27 - - TRBJ2-7
CASGEGQTNQPQHF TGTGCCAGCGGGGAGGGACAGACCAATCAGCCCCAGCATTTT TRBV6-1 TRBD1 many TRBJ1-5
CASSYLLDGELFF TGTGCCAGCAGTTACCTCCTCGACGGGGAGCTGTTTTTT TRBV6-5 - few TRBJ2-2